This T cell receptor (beta chain) stems from a study of identical twins' blood T cells. TCR cDNA libraries came from RNA via a modified published protocol. Sample barcodes were added at both library ends during cDNA synthesis. TCRdb reanalysed the 5' RACE reads using MiXCR and keeps one entry per CDR3 protein. The sample consists of 300,000 to 450,000 distinct CDR3 sequences, around 30% of them appearing once. This clonotype was picked up a small number of times. This CDR3 contains 14 residues. Trimming shortened V by 3 bases and J by 4 bases, and 10 bases separated the two germline ends. Germline V gives CDR1 LGHNT, CDR2 FRNRAP. Reared together, all three twin pairs probably met the same infectious agents and vaccines.

The TCR originated in a woman aged 18-55 years in good health. Material for sequencing was PBMCs. The chain uses TRBV12-5 and TRBJ1-5; no reliable D call. The CDR3 loop reads CASGFGQTNQPQHF. The CDR3 nucleotides are TGTGCTAGTGGTTTCGGGCAGACTAATCAGCCCCAGCATTTT.